This TCR beta chain comes out of a study of T-cell memory formation after mild COVID-19. This clonotype was detected many times. The antigen remains unidentified. General study points: Clones shrinking between day 15 and 85 showed a balanced CD4/CD8 split, and those that grew later tilted toward CD4+.

TCRdb reprocessed the 5' RACE reads with MiXCR, giving one entry per CDR3 protein. The top ten clones hold 25% to 35% of a sample with nearly 110,000 distinct CDR3 sequences, approximately 13% of them seen once. Germline V gene data show CDR1 as KGHDR and CDR2 as SFDVKD. This CDR3 region has 17 residues. V lost 4 bases to trimming and J lost 2 bases; unmatched junction nucleotides: 6. The sequencing input was PBMCs or a T cell subset sorted from them (not recorded which). The sequence was collected from an adult woman who had mild COVID-19 (a few samples of this study predate the infection). Cell type and time point are not known. The V gene is TRBV24-1, the J gene TRBJ2-5; 13 bases are a match to TRBD2. CDR3: CATSEGGTSGIQETQYF. In DNA form, the CDR3 reads TGTGCCACCAGTGAGGGGGGGACTAGCGGGATACAAGAGACCCAGTACTTC.